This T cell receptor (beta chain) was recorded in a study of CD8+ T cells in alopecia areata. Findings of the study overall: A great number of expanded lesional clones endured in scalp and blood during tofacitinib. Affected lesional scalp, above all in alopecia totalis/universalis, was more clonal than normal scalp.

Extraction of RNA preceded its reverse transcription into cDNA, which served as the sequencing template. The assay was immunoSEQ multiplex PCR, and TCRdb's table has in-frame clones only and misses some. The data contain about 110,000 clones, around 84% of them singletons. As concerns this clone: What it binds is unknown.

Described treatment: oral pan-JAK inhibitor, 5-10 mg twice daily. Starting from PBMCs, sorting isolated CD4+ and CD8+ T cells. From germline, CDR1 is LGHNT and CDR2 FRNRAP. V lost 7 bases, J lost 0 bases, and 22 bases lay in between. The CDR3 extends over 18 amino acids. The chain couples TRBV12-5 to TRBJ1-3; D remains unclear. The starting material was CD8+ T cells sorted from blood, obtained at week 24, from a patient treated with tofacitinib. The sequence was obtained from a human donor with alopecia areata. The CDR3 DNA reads TGTGCTAGTGCCCTCATTTACGGCCGCAACCTCTCTGGAAACACCATATATTTT. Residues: CASALIYGRNLSGNTIYF.